This T cell receptor beta chain appears in the sequencing data of a study of shared clonotypes between healthy human individuals (dated by TCRdb to 2020 to 2022). As for the study more broadly: Two women and a few men aged 18 to 49 years were included in the cohort. Leukapheresis yielded between about 0.94 and 9 billion PBMCs per donor. Per donor, three plates each were used for CD4 naive and CD4 memory, two for CD8 naive, and one for CD8 memory. The study deeply sequenced blood TCR repertoires of roughly five healthy adults to estimate repertoire size and the extent of clonotype sharing between individuals. To increase sequencing depth and limit assay-specific biases, different laboratories used diverse techniques to prepare libraries and sequence TCR repertoires. The research as a whole found: Sampling was restricted to blood, and TCR repertoires in tissue are likely to differ from TCR repertoires in blood. Because the study included only a small number of donors, the genetic and exposure-history diversity represented was limited. Naive subsets generally had larger estimated clonotype richness than memory subsets did. Clonotypes shared by all four sorted-subset donors showed higher generation probabilities than non-shared clonotypes. Roughly 5.2% of naive CD4, 3.5% of naive CD8, about 2.5% of memory CD4, and around 0.4% of memory CD8 clonotypes were shared across a few donors. Based on pairwise subsampling, the degree of clonotype sharing among donors was expected to be affected by sequencing depth. Incomplete sequencing was indicated by rarefaction of sorted-subset datasets, despite the large sequencing depth.

Trimming at the junction amounts to 6 bases on V and 5 bases on J, and the germline ends lie 13 bases apart. The germline V gene provides CDR1 SNHLY and CDR2 FYNNEI. Spanning cysteine to phenylalanine, the CDR3 consists of 13 amino acids. The retained sequence is limited to the CDR3, 39 bases, with the frame set at the first base. Using the deep immunoSEQ assay, multiplex PCR amplified TCR CDR3 regions from genomic DNA. Extracted genomic DNA from each cell subset was distributed evenly across all wells of several immunoSEQ 96-well plates, and each plate was treated as a replicate. For sorted subsets, each replicate PCR was loaded with about 200 ng genomic DNA, equivalent to 32,000 or so T cell genomes. The purified libraries were quantified using a Qubit 3.0 fluorometer, sized with a Bioanalyzer 2100, and then quantified again using the KAPA Library Quantification kit. A separate single-read 150-cycle Illumina NextSeq 550 flow cell was used to sequence each immunoSEQ 96-well plate. The study's own analysis went as follows. Because only junctional sequences without quality scores were contained in the immunoSEQ output, filtering matching that applied to full-length reads could not be performed. Sequences were annotated with PyIR, a Python wrapper for IgBLAST v1.9, using IMGT germline references to assign V/J genes and CDR3. Reads were removed for weak V/J assignments (E-value above 1e-6), missing CDR3, stop codons, out-of-frame junctions, or ambiguous translated residues. V3J clonotypes were defined as sequences sharing an identical inferred V gene, J gene, and CDR3 amino acid sequence. To compute the percentage overlap between repertoires, the number of shared unique clonotypes was divided by the size of the smaller repertoire. RTK rarefaction, the Chao1 estimator, and Recon v2.1 estimates of unobserved clonotypes were used to assess repertoire richness. Generation probabilities were computed with OLGA for all TCRbeta clonotypes obtained by the gDNA method from a few donors. TCRdb mirrors the immuneACCESS table, restricted to in-frame sequences. Some clones are absent from its copies; in checked studies, under half trace to an unresolved V gene, and the reason for the others is unknown. That table furnishes V, J and clone size, whereas the DNA furnished D and trimming. Within this sample are roughly 2,300,000 clones, with under 95% of them counted one time only. The ten largest clonotypes hold around 0.35% of the sample.

On this clone itself: No cognate antigen has been identified for it. No quality values exist for individual bases; no much larger clone is one base distant.

Donors were healthy HIV-negative adults with no recently reported acute infections or vaccinations. Only Caucasian adults living in Nashville, Tennessee, USA were represented among the donors. CD4+ T cells were enriched through magnetic negative selection, after which naive cells were positively selected on CD45RA and the remaining negative fraction served as the memory subset. Blood was collected by leukapheresis, and PBMCs were isolated by Ficoll-Histopaque density gradient centrifugation and then cryopreserved in liquid nitrogen vapor phase. Purity and quantity of every magnetically sorted T cell population were checked by analytical flow cytometry. Each sorted fraction had its genomic DNA isolated and then quantified by UV absorbance on a Nanodrop 2000c.

The chain uses TRBV2 and TRBJ1-2; the D region possibly corresponds to TRBD1 (5 bases align). What was sequenced was naive CD4+ T cells from PBMCs. This specimen's cell subset or site label, per the study, means: CD45RA+ positively selected. This sequence was found in a young man in good health. Some clones in this sample may be carry-over from other donors' samples. The CDR3 region reads CASSPGPEYGYTF. The sequenced DNA: TGTGCCAGCAGCCCGGGACCGGAGTATGGCTACACCTTC.